This T cell receptor beta chain was observed in a study of CD8 T cells in ankylosing spondylitis (dated by TCRdb to the late 2010s). About the investigation overall: T cell receptor beta repertoires were profiled in healthy donors and ankylosing spondylitis patients so that disease-linked TCR variants could be found. The whole study cohort included 90 to 120 healthy donors and roughly 24 ankylosing spondylitis patients. Samples of peripheral blood were taken, and for ankylosing spondylitis patients, synovial fluid was collected as well.

The run used an Illumina HiSeq 2500. Quantitative 5'-RACE with molecular barcodes was used to prepare TCR beta libraries. On the authors' methods: Disease-linked TCR variants were identified with a new computational method built on a probabilistic model of VDJ rearrangement. TCRdb redid the processing of the public reads, applying fastp at Q25 and MiXCR, and retained in-frame beta chains. Rows are unified per CDR3 protein, each entry keeping the most common DNA and genes. The V and J calls here are based on TCRdb, not the publication. Here the sample has about 170,000 distinct CDR3 sequences; about 17% occur a single time. The top ten constitute approximately 8% of the sample. What the study reported, not specific to this receptor: The disease-linked clones were reported to be significantly enriched in matched synovial fluid samples from ankylosing spondylitis patients. The disease-linked clones showed a CD8+ phenotype and occurred at relatively low frequencies in peripheral blood. Blood from ankylosing spondylitis patients appeared to be characterized by a TCR beta motif made up of seven or eight highly homologous amino acid variants. Some motif variants had previously been reported in the synovial fluid and blood of reactive arthritis patients, which suggests shared mechanisms of disease initiation.

As to this clonotype: The antigen it binds to is not known. Base qualities are not provided; no much larger clone lies one nucleotide away.

Source material: blood, either unsorted or a sorted T cell fraction (not recorded which). The receptor was isolated from a male donor with ankylosing spondylitis or in good health (not recorded which).

The CDR3 here reads CASSLLQGADGYTF. Here is the DNA: TGTGCCAGCAGCTTATTGCAGGGGGCAGATGGCTACACCTTC. Recombination connected TRBV11-1 to TRBJ1-2; 8 nucleotides in the junction match TRBD1. Its CDR3 holds 14 amino acids, cysteine through phenylalanine. The entry retains the CDR3 DNA only, 42 bases that are in frame from base 1. At the junction V is shortened by 2 bases and J by 6 bases; bases outside the gene matches: 5. Based on the germline V gene (reference sequence), the CDR1 and CDR2 sequences are SGHAT and FQDESV.